The rows below give T cell receptor beta chains drawn from one sample of a study of graft-versus-host responses after intestinal transplantation. This table comes from immunoSEQ multiplex PCR, and its TCRdb copy is limited to in-frame clones, with some not included. The sample contains 90,000 to 150,000 clones, 80% to 95% of which appear only once. These receptors have no identified antigens. The source was unstimulated CD4+ T cells sorted from spleen or lymph node cells, collected before intestinal transplant. Receptor source: a human donor who received an intestinal transplant. The conserved cysteine and the conserved F or W are not part of the CDR3 here. D genes are given only for firm matches. Where a row states a size, it is once, few, many or the class of an expanded clone; other rows omit it.

D	V	size	J	CDR3
TRBD1	TRBV19	-	TRBJ2-5	ASSMDRGETQY
-	TRBV7-3	-	TRBJ2-3	ASSLRGGTDTQY
-	TRBV18	-	TRBJ2-7	ASSPIGSISSYEQY
-	TRBV27	-	TRBJ2-4	ASSYAGGRYIQY
TRBD2	TRBV28	-	TRBJ2-2	ASSPAWGGRAGELF
-	TRBV9	-	TRBJ2-4	ASSVGELAQNIQY
-	TRBV5-1	-	TRBJ2-1	ASGRYNEQF
TRBD1	TRBV15	-	TRBJ1-5	ATSPGPPGGQPQH
-	TRBV6-1	-	TRBJ1-5	ASRKGRHSNQPQH
-	TRBV28	-	TRBJ1-2	ASSLYGSPYGYT
-	TRBV5-1	-	TRBJ2-3	ASSTPRGRRASTDTQY
-	TRBV4-1	-	TRBJ1-2	ASSQGRVEGYT
-	TRBV7-6	-	TRBJ2-7	ASSLALAPTYEQY
TRBD2	TRBV5-4	-	TRBJ2-1	ASSLASGSDEQF
-	TRBV6-1	-	TRBJ2-7	ASSLAYSYEQY
-	TRBV18	-	TRBJ2-5	ASSSPRGRFQETQY
TRBD1	TRBV6-5	-	TRBJ2-7	ASSYQGQGVYEQY
-	TRBV14	-	TRBJ1-5	ASSSNGRGPQH
-	TRBV18	-	TRBJ2-3	ASSPLRPPGDTQY
-	TRBV27	-	TRBJ2-2	ASSPQGGGQNGELF
TRBD1	TRBV30	-	TRBJ2-1	AWRTRGNEQF
-	TRBV15	once	TRBJ2-6	ATSNGGSGANVLT
-	TRBV28	-	TRBJ2-7	ASSIPSGEQY
-	TRBV2	-	TRBJ2-7	AGHRTLYGEQY
-	TRBV29-1	-	TRBJ2-3	SVVKATDTQY
-	TRBV7-9	-	TRBJ2-3	ASSRTADTQY
-	TRBV7-2	-	TRBJ2-3	ASSLAGASTDTQY
-	TRBV4-2	-	TRBJ2-5	ASSQDVNLSETQY
-	TRBV15	-	TRBJ2-5	ATSRDLAETQY
-	TRBV30	-	TRBJ2-2	AWSVIGELF
-	TRBV5-1	-	TRBJ2-3	ASSLQWDTDTQY
-	TRBV2	-	TRBJ1-3	ASRPYRAGGNTIY
-	TRBV15	-	TRBJ2-1	ATSRDPLIGGEQF
-	TRBV18	-	TRBJ2-5	ASSPGSVQETQY
-	TRBV9	-	TRBJ2-5	ASSGRGYEQY
-	TRBV18	-	TRBJ1-1	ASSPGQNTEAF
TRBD1	TRBV5-8	-	TRBJ2-7	ASSLARDREFSVYEQY
-	TRBV15	-	TRBJ2-2	ATSRDLIPFRRELF
TRBD1	TRBV2	-	TRBJ1-2	ASRSTGGSGYT
-	TRBV6-6	few	TRBJ2-7	ASSYPGDEQY
TRBD2	TRBV10-3	-	TRBJ2-1	AISGSGRASYNEQF
-	TRBV18	-	TRBJ2-5	ASSPTGTQETQY
-	TRBV19	-	TRBJ1-2	ASRKSNADYGYT
-	TRBV10-2	-	TRBJ2-2	ASSEYDSNTGELF
-	TRBV6-1	-	TRBJ2-7	ASSEATYEQY
-	TRBV5-1	-	TRBJ2-5	ASSSGQTQETQY
-	TRBV5-1	-	TRBJ2-1	ASSFRAGGTGEQF